Listed below are T cell receptor beta chains from one sample, sequenced in a study of CD8 T cells in Susac syndrome. From the immunoSEQ multiplex PCR reads, TCRdb called clonotypes with MiXCR, one entry per CDR3 protein. The table records about 210,000 distinct CDR3 sequences, less than 95% of them present only once. Sequenced: CD4+ T cells from PBMCs. The receptors were gathered from a human donor with Susac syndrome. Both conserved end residues are part of each CDR3. D genes are given only for firm matches. Only part of the rows carry a size: once, few, many, or a class if the clone is expanded.

TRBV5-6	13	NA	TRBJ1-2	NA	TGTGCCAGCAGCTTGGGACGATCCGATGGCTACACCTTC	CASSLGRSDGYTF
TRBV20-1	15	NA	TRBJ1-2	NA	TGCAGTGCTAGAGATGCGGTTGGGGGTAACTATGGCTACACCTTC	CSARDAVGGNYGYTF
TRBV5-1	15	NA	TRBJ2-5	NA	TGCGCCAGCAGCTTGTATGGGGGCCCCCAAGAGACCCAGTACTTC	CASSLYGGPQETQYF
TRBV6-1	19	NA	TRBJ2-1	TRBD2	TGTGCCAGCAGACCCCCCCCGACTAGCGGGGGCCTTGCCTACAATGAGCAGTTCTTC	CASRPPPTSGGLAYNEQFF
TRBV15	14	NA	TRBJ2-7	TRBD1	TGTGCCACCAGCAGGGGGGACAGCATGTACGAGCAGTACTTC	CATSRGDSMYEQYF
TRBV2	14	NA	TRBJ2-7	TRBD2	TGTGCCAGCGCAAACGGGACTAGTGACTACGAGCAGTACTTC	CASANGTSDYEQYF
TRBV7-2	14	NA	TRBJ2-5	TRBD2	TGTGCCAGCAGCTTAACTAGCGGGGGGGAGACCCAGTACTTC	CASSLTSGGETQYF
TRBV6-2/TRBV6-3	15	NA	TRBJ2-1	NA	TGTGCCAGCAGTTATAACCAGCGGGTTTGGGGTGAGCAGTTCTTC	CASSYNQRVWGEQFF
TRBV20-1	14	NA	TRBJ2-3	NA	TGCAGTGCAACATCGGGGGTTAGCACAGATACGCAGTATTTT	CSATSGVSTDTQYF
TRBV4-3	16	NA	TRBJ1-2	NA	TGCGCCAGCAGCCAAACCCGGGGAGGGATTAACTATGGCTACACCTTC	CASSQTRGGINYGYTF
TRBV24-1	14	NA	TRBJ1-5	TRBD1	TGTGCCACCTGGACAGGGTACAGCAATCAGCCCCAGCATTTT	CATWTGYSNQPQHF
TRBV10-3	13	NA	TRBJ2-3	NA	TGTGCCCTTCGGGGCTACCTCACAGATACGCAGTATTTT	CALRGYLTDTQYF
TRBV20-1	11	NA	TRBJ2-3	NA	TGCAGTATCCCCCGCACAGATACGCAGTATTTT	CSIPRTDTQYF
TRBV30	13	NA	TRBJ1-4	NA	TGTGCCTGGAGTGTGGACAGCAATGAAAAACTGTTTTTT	CAWSVDSNEKLFF
TRBV29-1	14	NA	TRBJ2-7	NA	TGCAGCACATCCGGGGGAAAAGGGTTGTACGAGCAGTACTTC	CSTSGGKGLYEQYF
TRBV9	13	NA	TRBJ1-4	NA	TGTGCCAGCAGCGTAACACCTAATGAAAAACTGTTTTTT	CASSVTPNEKLFF
TRBV19	15	NA	TRBJ2-7	TRBD1	TGTGCCAGTAGTATAGATCAAGGGACAGGGGCCGAGCAGTACTTC	CASSIDQGTGAEQYF
TRBV5-1	16	NA	TRBJ2-2	NA	TGCGCCAGCAGCTTGAGGTTTCCGGGGAACACCGGGGAGCTGTTTTTT	CASSLRFPGNTGELFF
TRBV2	15	NA	TRBJ2-7	NA	TGTGCCAGCAGGTTAGAGTGGGAGACGCTCTACGAGCAGTACTTC	CASRLEWETLYEQYF
TRBV12-3/TRBV12-4	17	NA	TRBJ2-5	TRBD1	TGTGCCAGCAGTTTAATAGCCAGGGGGACGCCCGCAGAGACCCAGTACTTC	CASSLIARGTPAETQYF
TRBV20-1	13	NA	TRBJ2-7	NA	TGCAGTGCTAGAGATCCCCTAGCTTCCGAGCAGTACTTC	CSARDPLASEQYF
TRBV9	15	NA	TRBJ2-3	NA	TGTGCCAGCAGCGTAGTGGACGGATACACAGATACGCAGTATTTT	CASSVVDGYTDTQYF
TRBV20-1	14	NA	TRBJ2-5	NA	TGCAGTGCTAGAGGGGGCCAGGCACAAGAGACCCAGTACTTC	CSARGGQAQETQYF
TRBV5-1	13	NA	TRBJ1-2	NA	TGCGCCAGCAGCTTAAGCCCTGAGGATGGCTACACCTTC	CASSLSPEDGYTF
TRBV7-2	16	NA	TRBJ2-5	NA	TGTGCCAGCAGCTTAGTCCGGGACACGAGTCAAGAGACCCAGTACTTC	CASSLVRDTSQETQYF
TRBV7-8	15	NA	TRBJ2-3	NA	TGTGCCAGCAGCTCATCACTGCCCGGGGCGAATACGCAGTATTTT	CASSSSLPGANTQYF
TRBV20-1	13	NA	TRBJ1-5	NA	TGCAGTGCTAGTCATTCGCCGGGCCAGCCCCAGCATTTT	CSASHSPGQPQHF
TRBV27	15	NA	TRBJ1-1	NA	TGTGCCAGCTCACCTCAAAGGACGCCGAACACTGAAGCTTTCTTT	CASSPQRTPNTEAFF
TRBV11-3	12	NA	TRBJ2-5	NA	TGTGCCAGCAGCCGGGACTTGGAGACCCAGTACTTC	CASSRDLETQYF
TRBV5-4	15	NA	TRBJ1-6	NA	TGTGCCAGCAGCTGGGGGATGGGGGGAAATTCACCCCTCCACTTT	CASSWGMGGNSPLHF
TRBV20-1	13	NA	TRBJ1-2	TRBD1	TGCAGTTCCTACAGGGGGCGCAGCGATGGCTACACCTTC	CSSYRGRSDGYTF
TRBV29-1	13	NA	TRBJ1-2	TRBD1	TGCAGCGCAGGGACAGGGGGCTCCTCTGGCTACACCTTC	CSAGTGGSSGYTF
TRBV20-1	16	NA	TRBJ2-6	NA	TGCAGTGCTAGACCCCCCGGGAGCTCTGGGGCCAACGTCCTGACTTTC	CSARPPGSSGANVLTF
TRBV14	13	NA	TRBJ2-3	NA	TGTGCCAGCAGCCAACCCGGCGGAGATACGCAGTATTTT	CASSQPGGDTQYF
TRBV27	14	NA	TRBJ2-1	NA	TGTGCCAGCAGACTAATTATCGGGTACAATGAGCAGTTCTTC	CASRLIIGYNEQFF
TRBV5-4	16	NA	TRBJ2-5	NA	TGTGCCAGCAGCTCGGGTGGGGGGATGTACCAAGAGACCCAGTACTTC	CASSSGGGMYQETQYF
TRBV11-2	11	NA	TRBJ2-2	NA	TGTGCCAGCACCCAAACCGGTGGGCTGTTTTTT	CASTQTGGLFF
TRBV18	16	NA	TRBJ1-1	NA	TGTGCCAGCTCACCATCCGGGGCGCCTCGTGGCACTGAAGCTTTCTTT	CASSPSGAPRGTEAFF
TRBV7-2	16	NA	TRBJ1-5	NA	TGTGCCAGCAGCTTAGGTCCATCGGGCAACAATCAGCCCCAGCATTTT	CASSLGPSGNNQPQHF
TRBV20-1	13	NA	TRBJ2-7	TRBD1	TGCAGTGCTGAAGGGACAGGGGGAACCGAGCAGTACTTC	CSAEGTGGTEQYF
TRBV20-1	15	NA	TRBJ2-3	TRBD2	TGCAGTGCTAGTCTTAGCGGGGGGGACACAGATACGCAGTATTTT	CSASLSGGDTDTQYF
TRBV27	13	NA	TRBJ2-7	NA	TGTGCCAGCAGTTTAGGGAGCAACTACGAGCAGTACTTC	CASSLGSNYEQYF
TRBV5-4	15	NA	TRBJ1-2	TRBD1	TGTGCCAGCAGCTTGGTCGGACAGGGAGGCTATGGCTACACCTTC	CASSLVGQGGYGYTF
TRBV5-1	13	once	TRBJ2-7	TRBD2	TGCGCCAGCAGCTTGGGTAGCGGGGTCGAGCAGTACTTC	CASSLGSGVEQYF
TRBV18	15	NA	TRBJ1-6	TRBD1	TGTGCCAGCTCACGCTCCGGGACAGGGCTTTCACCCCTCCACTTT	CASSRSGTGLSPLHF
TRBV5-1	16	NA	TRBJ2-2	NA	TGCGCCAGCAGCTTGGGTGCGGCCCCGAGCCCCGGGGAGCTGTTTTTT	CASSLGAAPSPGELFF
TRBV7-9	14	once	TRBJ1-6	NA	TGTGCCAGCAGCTCCGGGGCCTTTTATTCACCCCTCCACTTT	CASSSGAFYSPLHF
TRBV3-1	16	NA	TRBJ1-3	TRBD1	TGTGCCAGCAGCCCACCTCGGACAGGGGTGCGGAACACCATATATTTT	CASSPPRTGVRNTIYF
TRBV28	15	NA	TRBJ1-2	TRBD1	TGTGCCAGCAGTCTAAGACAGGGGCGAATTTATGGCTACACCTTC	CASSLRQGRIYGYTF